This T cell receptor beta chain was documented in a study of cytomegalovirus exposure and HLA in healthy donors. Study-wide findings and caveats: The only immune exposure information that was available was CMV serostatus.

Note on this clone: The antigen is unknown.

PCR used 60 Vbeta primers and 13 Jbeta primers. Here immunoSEQ multiplex PCR was the method, and the copy in TCRdb shows in-frame clones only, minus some. The sample records 120,000 or so clones, 60% to 80% being singletons. The CDR3 totals 13 residues. CDR1 and CDR2 from the germline V gene are ENHRY and SYGVKD. V was pared by 7 bases and J by 3 bases, with 4 bases of the junction left unmatched. The sequencing sample was made of PBMCs. This TCR was recovered from a woman aged 50 to 60 in good health and CMV-seronegative. The gene calls are TRBV10-3 and TRBJ1-2, with 8 bases aligning to TRBD1. This CDR3 reads CAITADRDYGYTF. The DNA of the CDR3 is TGTGCCATCACCGCGGACAGGGACTATGGCTACACCTTC.